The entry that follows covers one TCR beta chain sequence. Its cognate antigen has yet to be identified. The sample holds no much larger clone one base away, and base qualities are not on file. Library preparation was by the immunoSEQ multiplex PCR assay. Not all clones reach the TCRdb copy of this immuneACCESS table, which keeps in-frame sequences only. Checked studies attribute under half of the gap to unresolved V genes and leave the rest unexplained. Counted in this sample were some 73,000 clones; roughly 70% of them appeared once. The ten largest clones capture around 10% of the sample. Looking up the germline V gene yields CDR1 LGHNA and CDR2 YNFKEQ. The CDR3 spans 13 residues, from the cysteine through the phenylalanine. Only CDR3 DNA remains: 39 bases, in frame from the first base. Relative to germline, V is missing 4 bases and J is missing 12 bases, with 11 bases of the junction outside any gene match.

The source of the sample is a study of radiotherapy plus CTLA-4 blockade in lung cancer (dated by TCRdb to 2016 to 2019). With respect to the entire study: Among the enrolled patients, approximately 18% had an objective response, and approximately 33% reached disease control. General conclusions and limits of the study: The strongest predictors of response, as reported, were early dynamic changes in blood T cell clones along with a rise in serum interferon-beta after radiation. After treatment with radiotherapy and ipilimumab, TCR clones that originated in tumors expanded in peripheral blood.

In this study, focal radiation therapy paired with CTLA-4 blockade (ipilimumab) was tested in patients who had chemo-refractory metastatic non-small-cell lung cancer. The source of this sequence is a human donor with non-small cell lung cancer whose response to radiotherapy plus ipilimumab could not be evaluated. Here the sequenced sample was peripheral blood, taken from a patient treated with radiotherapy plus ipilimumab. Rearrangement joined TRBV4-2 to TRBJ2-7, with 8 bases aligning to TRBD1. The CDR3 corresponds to CASSRDRTLEAYF. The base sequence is TGTGCCAGCAGCCGGGACAGGACCCTCGAGGCGTACTTC.